This T cell receptor (beta chain) came from a study of shared clonotypes between healthy human individuals. Samples underwent the assay at deep level. Profiled with immunoSEQ multiplex PCR; TCRdb holds only in-frame clones, not every one. The sample includes a few million clones, just over 90% of them seen just once. The sample was naive CD4+ T cells from PBMCs. Subset indicated: CD45RA+ positively selected. The clonotype was recovered from a man aged 18 to 30 in good health. Some clones in this sample may be carry-over from other donors' samples.

The CDR3 DNA sequence: TGTGCCAGCAGCGTAGCTCCCCGGGGGGGACAGGAAGCTTTCTTT. Its translation: CASSVAPRGGQEAFF. The chain joins TRBV9 to TRBJ1-1; TRBD1 matches 7 bases. This CDR3 is 15 amino acids long. V lost 0 bases, J lost 8 bases, and 10 bases stayed unmatched. Germline CDR1 is SGDLS and CDR2 is YYNGEE. Full variable domain (remainder filled in from reference TRBV9 and TRBJ1-1): DSGVTQTPKHLITATGQRVTLRCSPRSGDLSVYWYQQSLDQGLQFLIQYYNGEERAKGNILERFSAQQFPDLHSELNLSSLELGDSALYFCASSVAPRGGQEAFFGQGTRLTVV.